This record concerns one T cell receptor (beta chain) sequence. The record originates from a study of T cells after yellow fever vaccination. TCRdb analysed the 5' RACE reads with MiXCR anew, one entry per CDR3 protein. This sample has some 170,000 distinct CDR3 sequences, with over 7% found just once. The CDR3 consists of 14 residues. From germline, CDR1 is LGHNA and CDR2 YSLEER. V gave up 5 bases and J gave up 4 bases; unmatched junction bases: 2. The V and J genes are TRBV4-3 and TRBJ2-1, with 10 positions matching TRBD2. This specimen was CD8+ T cells sorted from PBMCs, taken 45 days after the yellow fever booster vaccination. This receptor was obtained from a man aged 18 to 35 who received the YFV17D yellow fever vaccine. CDR3 nucleotides: TGCGCCAGCAGCGATAGCGGGGGGTACAATGAGCAGTTCTTC. The encoded protein is CASSDSGGYNEQFF.